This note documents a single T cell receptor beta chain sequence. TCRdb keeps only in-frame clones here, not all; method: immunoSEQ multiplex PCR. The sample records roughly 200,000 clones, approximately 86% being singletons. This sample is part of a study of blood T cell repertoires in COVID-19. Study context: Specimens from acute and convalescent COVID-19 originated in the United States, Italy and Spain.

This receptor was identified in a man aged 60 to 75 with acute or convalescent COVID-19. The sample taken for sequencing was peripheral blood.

CDR3 bases: TGTGCCAGCAGCAGAAGTCTTCCGGGACTAGCGGGTTCTAGCTCCTACGAGCAGTACTTC. It specifies CASSRSLPGLAGSSSYEQYF. V and J are TRBV5-4 and TRBJ2-7; 12 bases line up with TRBD2. V trimming: 4 bases; J trimming: 0 bases; junction bases outside the gene matches: 17. Germline V gene sequence: CDR1 SGHNT, CDR2 YYREEE (reference sequence). CDR3 length: 20 residues.